What follows are 29 T cell receptor beta chains derived from one specimen sequenced in a study of blood T cell repertoires in COVID-19. Method: immunoSEQ multiplex PCR; TCRdb's copy keeps in-frame clones and lacks some. This table holds about 63,000 clones, around 87% found once. The material sequenced was peripheral blood. The receptors stem from a man aged 45-65 years with active COVID-19.

The rearrangement uses TRBV4-2 and TRBJ2-1; D is uncertain. This CDR3 region has 16 residues. Germline V gene data show CDR1 as LGHNA and CDR2 as YNFKEQ. V dropped 2 bases and J dropped 5 bases, with 16 bases sitting between them. CDR3 bases: TGTGCCAGCAGCCAACAAAGCCAGGTCCCTAACAATGAGCAGTTCTTC. Its translation: CASSQQSQVPNNEQFF.

The J gene is TRBJ1-1, the V gene TRBV9; the D gene is possibly TRBD1 (6 bases). The CDR3 extends over 14 amino acids. The germline V gene encodes CDR1 SGDLS and CDR2 YYNGEE. V was shortened by 3 bases and J by 0 bases, with 9 bases between the two germline ends. In DNA form, the CDR3 reads TGTGCCAGCAGCGCAGGGGTTCTGAACACTGAAGCTTTCTTT. As protein: CASSAGVLNTEAFF. Full variable domain (rest looked up from reference TRBV9 and TRBJ1-1): DSGVTQTPKHLITATGQRVTLRCSPRSGDLSVYWYQQSLDQGLQFLIQYYNGEERAKGNILERFSAQQFPDLHSELNLSSLELGDSALYFCASSAGVLNTEAFFGQGTRLTVV.

The CDR3 DNA is TGCGCCAGCAGCCAAGACATGACCGGGGAGCTGTTTTTT. As protein: CASSQDMTGELFF. J is TRBJ2-2 and V is TRBV4-3; D remains ambiguous. Germline CDR1 is LGHNA and CDR2 is YSLEER. V shed 0 bases and J shed 5 bases, with 4 bases lying between them. The CDR3 runs 13 residues.

V usage is TRBV6-5 and J usage is TRBJ2-2; TRBD2 matches 11 bases. The germline V gene has CDR1 MNHEY and CDR2 SVGAGI. J lost 6 bases, V lost 5 bases, and 5 bases had no gene match. This CDR3 has 15 amino acids. The CDR3 nucleotides are TGTGCCAGCAGTCGACTAGCGGGAAGGCCCGGGGAGCTGTTTTTT. Residues: CASSRLAGRPGELFF.

A single count supports this clone. V and J are TRBV5-1 and TRBJ1-3; 9 nucleotides match TRBD1. This CDR3 has 16 amino acids. Germline CDR1 SGHRS, CDR2 YFSETQ. J was trimmed by 7 bases and V by 4 bases; bases with no gene match: 12. The DNA for the CDR3 is TGCGCCAGCAGCATGGTCGGGACAGGGATTGGGAACACCATATATTTT. Translated, it gives CASSMVGTGIGNTIYF. The whole variable domain, remainder taken from reference TRBV5-1 and TRBJ1-3, is KAGVTQTPRYLIKTRGQQVTLSCSPISGHRSVSWYQQTPGQGLQFLFEYFSETQRNKGNFPGRFSGRQFSNSRSEMNVSTLELGDSALYLCASSMVGTGIGNTIYFGEGSWLTVV.

This sequence joins TRBV15 and TRBJ2-4; weak D call: TRBD2 (5 bases). Germline V gives CDR1 LNHNV, CDR2 YYDKDF (reference sequence). This CDR3 has 13 residues. The ends were cut back, 3 bases at V and 6 bases at J, with 9 bases in the middle. Here the CDR3 reads CATSSDAGNIQYF. The CDR3 DNA reads TGTGCCACCAGCAGTGACGCGGGAAACATTCAGTACTTC.

This chain connects TRBV10-1 to TRBJ2-3, with 9 bases identical to TRBD2. The CDR3 covers 16 residues. The V gene end was trimmed by 0 bases and the J gene end by 9 bases; junction bases not matched to a gene: 10. The germline V gene encodes CDR1 WNHNN and CDR2 SYGVQD (reference sequence). The CDR3 DNA reads as TGCGCCAGCAGTGAGTCGTTGTCTAGCGGGATGCTAACGCAGTATTTT. Amino acids: CASSESLSSGMLTQYF.

This chain links TRBV3-1 (or the pseudogene TRBV3-2) with TRBJ2-7; TRBD2 might be the D (6 bases). From germline, CDR1 is LGHDT and CDR2 YNNKEL (reference sequence). The length of the CDR3 is 15 residues. Trimming stripped 1 base from V and 1 base from J, with 11 bases between. The CDR3 nucleotides are TGTGCCAGCAGCCAAGCGGCGGGGCGATCCTACGAGCAGTACTTC. Translated: CASSQAAGRSYEQYF.

J is TRBJ2-1 and V is TRBV6-4; 7 nucleotides align to TRBD2. This CDR3 is built from 13 residues. V gave up 5 bases and J gave up 9 bases; unmatched junction bases: 7. Germline V gene sequence: CDR1 MRHNA, CDR2 SNTAGT. The CDR3 here is CASSLRENGEQFF. CDR3 DNA sequence: TGTGCCAGCAGTTTGCGGGAGAACGGTGAGCAGTTCTTC.

This chain links TRBV30 with TRBJ2-4, with 10 bases aligning to TRBD1. Losses at the gene ends were 4 bases for V and 5 bases for J; bases not matched to a gene: 8. CDR3 length equals 15 residues. Germline CDR1 and CDR2: GTSNPN and SVGIG (reference sequence). CDR3 DNA: TGTGCCTGGAAACGGGACAGGGGCGGGGAAAACATTCAGTACTTC. Encoded protein: CAWKRDRGGENIQYF.

CDR3 in amino acids: CASSVADRPTYEQYF. The CDR3 nucleotides are TGTGCCAGCAGCGTGGCCGACAGGCCCACCTACGAGCAGTACTTC. The rearrangement uses TRBV9 and TRBJ2-7, with TRBD1 as a possible D gene (6 bases). The CDR3 totals 15 residues. Germline CDR1 reads SGDLS; CDR2 reads YYNGEE. Trimming removed 2 bases from V and 2 bases from J, with 14 bases in between.

The chain joins TRBV28 to TRBJ1-1; D not resolved. The CDR3 is 13 amino acids. V was shortened by 3 bases and J by 3 bases, with 8 bases between the two germline ends. Looked up from germline, CDR1 is MDHEN and CDR2 is SYDVKM. The CDR3 here is CASSFSGYTEAFF. In nucleotides, the CDR3 is TGTGCCAGCAGTTTTAGCGGATACACTGAAGCTTTCTTT.

The gene calls are TRBV24-1 and TRBJ2-4, with 10 bases identical to TRBD1. Germline V CDR1 and CDR2: KGHDR, SFDVKD. After removal of 3 bases from V and 11 bases from J, the junction contained 6 bases not matched to a gene. This CDR3 has 14 amino acids. This CDR3 is CATSDPGTGDLQYF. The CDR3 nucleotides read TGTGCCACCAGTGATCCCGGGACAGGGGATCTTCAGTACTTC.

The chain recombines TRBV3-1 (or the pseudogene TRBV3-2) with TRBJ2-5; 8 positions match TRBD1. The CDR3 contains 14 residues. The V and J ends lost 3 bases and 4 bases, in that order; junction bases with no gene match: 4. CDR1 and CDR2 from the germline V gene are LGHDT and YNNKEL (reference sequence). The chain's CDR3 is CASSQDRVLETQYF. CDR3 nucleotides: TGTGCCAGCAGCCAGGACAGGGTTCTAGAGACCCAGTACTTC.

The J gene is TRBJ2-3, the V gene TRBV18, with 9 bases fitting TRBD1. Germline CDR1 KGHSH, CDR2 LQKENI. Trimming removed 3 bases from V and 4 bases from J; junction bases left unmatched: 8. The CDR3 is 16 amino acids. The CDR3 loop reads CASSPFLGQGADTQYF. The CDR3 DNA reads as TGTGCCAGCTCACCGTTTCTGGGACAGGGTGCAGATACGCAGTATTTT.

J is TRBJ2-7 and V is TRBV4-3; 7 bases fit TRBD2. V shed 1 base and J 2 bases; nucleotides not matched to a gene: 14. The germline V gene encodes CDR1 LGHNA and CDR2 YSLEER. This CDR3 region has 18 residues. The CDR3, as DNA: TGCGCCAGCAGCCAAGTGAGAGGGAGGGCCGACTTTACCTACGAGCAGTACTTC. Translation: CASSQVRGRADFTYEQYF.

The chain carries TRBV7-9 and TRBJ1-5; 9 bases line up with TRBD1. Trimming removed 2 bases from V and 4 bases from J; junction bases left unmatched: 9. CDR3 size: 17 residues. Per the germline V gene, CDR1 is SEHNR and CDR2 is FQNEAQ (reference sequence). In nucleotides, the CDR3 is TGTGCCAGCAGCTTAACAGGGGGCAATATATGGAATCAGCCCCAGCATTTT. This translates into CASSLTGGNIWNQPQHF. Variable domain in full (rest from reference TRBV7-9 and TRBJ1-5): DTGVSQNPRHKITKRGQNVTFRCDPISEHNRLYWYRQTLGQGPEFLTYFQNEAQLEKSRLLSDRFSAERPKGSFSTLEIQRTEQGDSAMYLCASSLTGGNIWNQPQHFGDGTRLSIL.

This sequence joins TRBV28 and TRBJ2-1, with no clear D. This CDR3 contains 11 residues. Deletions cut 3 bases from V and 6 bases from J, with 3 bases between. The V gene's germline CDR1 is MDHEN and CDR2 SYDVKM. The CDR3 nucleotides read TGTGCCAGCAGTTTTCGCAATGAGCAGTTCTTC. Its protein product is CASSFRNEQFF.

This clone was counted only a few times. The rearrangement links TRBV2 to TRBJ1-5; D unclear. Deletions cut 4 bases from V and 1 base from J, with 5 bases between. CDR1 is SNHLY and CDR2 is FYNNEI in the germline V gene. There are 13 residues in the CDR3. The chain's CDR3 is CASSVQSNQPQHF. In DNA form, the CDR3 reads TGTGCCAGCAGTGTGCAGAGCAATCAGCCCCAGCATTTT.

J is TRBJ2-7 and V is TRBV7-2; TRBD2 agrees at 9 bases. The CDR3 runs 14 residues. Germline assignment: CDR1 SGHTA and CDR2 FQGNSA. J lost 2 bases, V lost 5 bases, and 4 bases had no gene match. DNA of the CDR3: TGTGCCAGCAGCCCACAGCGGGGGGCCTACGAGCAGTACTTC. Protein: CASSPQRGAYEQYF.

This chain links TRBV6-6 with TRBJ1-5, with D perhaps TRBD1 (5 bases). V lost 2 bases and J lost 7, with 12 bases in between. Germline V CDR1 and CDR2: MNHNY, SVGAGI (reference sequence). This CDR3 is built from 14 residues. Written as DNA, the CDR3 is TGTGCCAGCAGTTACACCAGGGTGCGGCAGCCCCAGCATTTT. It encodes CASSYTRVRQPQHF.

This clone was seen once. In DNA form, the CDR3 reads TGTGCCAGCAGTGCACAGGGGTCGATCTCTGGGGCCAACGTCCTGACTTTC. The encoded protein is CASSAQGSISGANVLTF. The chain is built from TRBV2 and TRBJ2-6, with 7 bases that match TRBD1. Trimming took 4 bases from V and 0 from J; bases not matched to a gene: 6. Germline lookup yields CDR1 SNHLY and CDR2 FYNNEI. The CDR3 totals 17 residues.

The V gene is TRBV7-2, the J gene TRBJ2-1; 9 bases are a match to TRBD2. The CDR3 sequence is 14 residues long. V lost 3 bases, J lost 8 bases, and 5 bases stayed unmatched. CDR1 is SGHTA, CDR2 FQGNSA, per germline. The CDR3: CASSFGTSRDEQFF. The CDR3 DNA follows: TGTGCCAGCAGCTTCGGGACTAGCAGGGATGAGCAGTTCTTC.

The V gene is TRBV19, the J gene TRBJ2-1, with 8 bases lining up with TRBD2. J gave up 10 bases and V 6 bases, and 8 bases lay outside the gene matches. The CDR3 contains 13 residues. The germline gives CDR1 LNHDA, CDR2 SQIVND (reference sequence). This CDR3 reads CASSPGAGEEQFF. Here the CDR3 DNA reads TGTGCCAGTAGCCCTGGAGCGGGAGAAGAGCAGTTCTTC.

The V gene is TRBV7-9, the J gene TRBJ2-5; 10 nucleotides match TRBD1. CDR3 size: 15 residues. Germline values: CDR1 SEHNR, CDR2 FQNEAQ (reference sequence). Trimming at V came to 5 bases and at J to 5 bases, leaving 8 bases not matched to a gene. CDR3 in amino acids: CASSDAGTGVETQYF. CDR3 sequence (DNA): TGTGCCAGCAGCGACGCCGGGACAGGGGTCGAGACCCAGTACTTC.

The chain links TRBV4-3 to TRBJ2-7, with TRBD1 as a possible D gene (6 bases). Germline values: CDR1 LGHNA, CDR2 YSLEER. Trimming pared 4 bases from V and 8 bases from J, leaving 18 bases between. CDR3 size: 14 residues. The CDR3 DNA is TGCGCCAGCAGCCCTTATTTAACAGGGTACAAGCAGTACTTC. Protein product: CASSPYLTGYKQYF.

In nucleotides, the CDR3 is TGTGCCACCAGTGAAAGCCTAGCGGGATCCACAGATACGCAGTATTTT. The encoded protein is CATSESLAGSTDTQYF. J is TRBJ2-3 and V is TRBV24-1; TRBD2 matches 9 bases. This CDR3 has 16 amino acids. Germline V gene sequence: CDR1 KGHDR, CDR2 SFDVKD. The V gene end was trimmed by 4 bases and the J gene end by 2 bases; junction bases not matched to a gene: 6.

The genes are TRBV18 and TRBJ2-5; D not certain. Per the germline V gene, CDR1 is KGHSH and CDR2 is LQKENI. Trimming left V 1 base short and J 1 base short, with 13 bases between. CDR3 length: 16 residues. This chain's CDR3 is CASSPLRLNPQETQYF. As DNA, the CDR3 is TGTGCCAGCTCACCACTCCGGTTGAATCCCCAAGAGACCCAGTACTTC.

This sequence joins TRBV11-3 and TRBJ2-3; 7 bases fit TRBD2. J was trimmed by 6 bases and V by 5 bases; bases with no gene match: 8. This CDR3 is built from 14 residues. Per germline, CDR1 SGHNT and CDR2 YENEEA. CDR3 region: CASSQSAGVDTQYF. The CDR3 nucleotides read TGTGCCAGCAGCCAATCTGCGGGAGTTGATACGCAGTATTTT.